This T cell receptor (beta chain) was sequenced during a study of shared clonotypes between healthy human individuals (dated by TCRdb to 2019 to 2021). Regarding the study in general: The cohort comprised two women and a few men aged 18 to 49 years. For each donor, CD4 naive and CD4 memory were each run on three plates, CD8 naive on two plates, and CD8 memory on one plate. The study deeply sequenced blood TCR repertoires of five healthy adults to estimate repertoire size and the extent of clonotype sharing between individuals. Different laboratories and diverse techniques were used to prepare libraries and sequence TCR repertoires, to increase sequencing depth and limit assay-specific biases. Per donor, leukapheresis produced somewhere between about 0.85 and 9.5 billion PBMCs. General study outcomes and caveats: Sampling was limited to blood, and TCR repertoires in tissue likely differ from TCR repertoires in blood. Rarefaction of sorted-subset datasets indicated incomplete sequencing despite the large sequencing depth. The small number of donors limited the genetic and exposure-history diversity represented. Estimated clonotype richness was generally larger for naive than for memory subsets. Based on pairwise subsampling, the degree of clonotype sharing among donors was expected to be affected by sequencing depth. Sharing across a few donors was observed for roughly 5.4% of naive CD4, about 4% of naive CD8, 2% to 2.5% of memory CD4, and around 0.4% of memory CD8 clonotypes. Higher generation probabilities were observed for clonotypes shared by all four sorted-subset donors than for non-shared clonotypes.

Healthy HIV-negative adults with no recently reported acute infections or vaccinations were included as donors. All donors were Caucasian adults living in Nashville, Tennessee, USA. Magnetic negative selection was used to enrich CD4+ T cells, after which naive cells were positively selected on CD45RA and the negative fraction became the memory subset. Blood was obtained by leukapheresis, after which PBMCs were separated by Ficoll-Histopaque density gradient centrifugation and cryopreserved in liquid nitrogen vapor phase. Analytical flow cytometry was used to check the purity and quantity of every magnetically sorted T cell population. Genomic DNA was isolated from every sorted fraction and measured by UV absorbance on a Nanodrop 2000c. CDR1 SGHRS and CDR2 YFSETQ were looked up in the germline V gene. The CDR3 sequence holds 15 residues, the cysteine and phenylalanine included. The DNA shown is the 45-base CDR3, in frame from base 1. Trimming accounts for 4 bases at V and 7 bases at J, while the number of junction bases matched to no gene is 12.

TCR CDR3 regions were amplified from genomic DNA by multiplex PCR using the deep immunoSEQ assay. Genomic DNA extracted from each cell subset was distributed evenly over all wells of several immunoSEQ 96-well plates, and each plate served as one replicate. Each replicate PCR for sorted subsets received about 220 ng genomic DNA, equal to around 32,000 T cell genomes. Purified libraries were measured with a Qubit 3.0 fluorometer, size-checked on a Bioanalyzer 2100, and measured again with the KAPA Library Quantification kit. Each immunoSEQ 96-well plate was sequenced on its own single-read 150-cycle Illumina NextSeq 550 flow cell. Regarding the original processing steps: The immunoSEQ output contained only junctional sequences without quality scores, so filtering could not match that applied to full-length reads. Sequences were annotated with PyIR, a Python wrapper for IgBLAST v1.9, and V/J genes and CDR3 were assigned using IMGT germline references. Reads were filtered out if the reads had weak V/J assignments (E-value above 1e-6), no CDR3, stop codons, out-of-frame junctions, or ambiguous translated residues. A V3J clonotype was defined by an identical inferred V gene, J gene, and CDR3 amino acid sequence. Percentage overlap between repertoires was computed as shared unique clonotypes divided by the size of the smaller repertoire. RTK rarefaction, the Chao1 estimator, and Recon v2.1 estimates of unobserved clonotypes were used to assess repertoire richness. OLGA was used to compute generation probabilities for all TCRbeta clonotypes that the gDNA method yielded from several donors. TCRdb stores this immuneACCESS table with in-frame sequences only. Part of the clones is absent; in the studies checked, under half of the shortfall reflects unresolved V genes, and no reason is known for the rest. The V and J calls and clone size were taken over from that table, and D and trimming were inferred from the DNA. This sample lists some 300,000 clones; less than 85% were detected once. The ten biggest clones cover about 10% of the sample.

In regard to this clone: The antigen it binds to is not known. There are no base qualities to consult, and no much larger clone falls within one base.

The sequenced sample consisted of memory CD4+ T cells sorted from blood. The sample's cell subset or site label, decoded: CD45RA-negative fraction. The V gene is TRBV5-1 and the J gene is TRBJ2-7; TRBD1 fits 9 bases in the junction. The TCR sequence derives from a man between 25 and 39 years old in good health. Read as DNA, the sequence is TGCGCCAGCAGCACTGCGGGACAGGGTTATCGGGAGCAGTACTTC. Its amino acids are CASSTAGQGYREQYF. Here the CDR3 is joined to the reference TRBV5-1 and TRBJ2-7 genes, and the full variable domain is: KAGVTQTPRYLIKTRGQQVTLSCSPISGHRSVSWYQQTPGQGLQFLFEYFSETQRNKGNFPGRFSGRQFSNSRSEMNVSTLELGDSALYLCASSTAGQGYREQYFGPGTRLTVT.